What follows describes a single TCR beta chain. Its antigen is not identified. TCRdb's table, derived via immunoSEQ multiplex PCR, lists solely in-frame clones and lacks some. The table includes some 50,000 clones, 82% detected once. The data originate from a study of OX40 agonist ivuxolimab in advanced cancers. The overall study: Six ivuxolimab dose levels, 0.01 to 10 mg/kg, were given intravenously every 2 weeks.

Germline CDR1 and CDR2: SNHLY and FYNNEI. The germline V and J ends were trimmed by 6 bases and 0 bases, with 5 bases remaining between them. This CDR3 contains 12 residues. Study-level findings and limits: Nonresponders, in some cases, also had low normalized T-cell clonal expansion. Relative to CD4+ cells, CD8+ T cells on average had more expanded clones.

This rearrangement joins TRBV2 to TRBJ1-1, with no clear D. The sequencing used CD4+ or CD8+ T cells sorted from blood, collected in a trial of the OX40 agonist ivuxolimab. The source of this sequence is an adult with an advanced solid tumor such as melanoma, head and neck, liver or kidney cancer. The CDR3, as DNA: TGTGCCAGCAGGTTAATGAACACTGAAGCTTTCTTT. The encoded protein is CASRLMNTEAFF.